These 8 T cell receptor beta chains originate from one sample sequenced in a study of shared clonotypes between healthy human individuals. Repertoires were generated with immunoSEQ multiplex PCR, while TCRdb's copy carries only in-frame clones and drops some. The sample has 1.5 million to 1.9 million clones; about 98% are singletons. The sample comprised naive CD4+ T cells sorted from blood. Regarding subset: CD45RA+ positively selected. The receptors stem from a man aged 25-40 years in good health.

Concerning this clone: One end of the junction is discordant with germline, which a read error may explain. The rearrangement uses TRBV28 and TRBJ2-2; a possible D gene is TRBD2 (6 bases). In germline, CDR1 is MDHEN, CDR2 SYDVKM. CDR3 size: 14 residues. The CDR3 loop reads CASILAANTGELFF. The CDR3 DNA reads as TGTGCCAGCATTTTAGCGGCGAACACCGGGGAGCTGTTTTTT.

The gene calls are TRBV7-2 and TRBJ2-7; 8 positions agree with TRBD2. Germline lookup yields CDR1 SGHTA and CDR2 FQGNSA. The CDR3 totals 15 residues. V dropped 3 bases and J dropped 6; count of bases not matched to a gene: 10. In nucleotides, the CDR3 is TGTGCCAGCAGCTTGGCGGGGGGCGCGATCCCCGAGCAGTACTTC. Amino acids: CASSLAGGAIPEQYF.

The V gene is TRBV20-1, the J gene TRBJ2-1; D call uncertain. CDR1 and CDR2 from the germline V gene are DFQATT and SNEGSKA (reference sequence). This CDR3 region has 11 residues. Trimming shortened V by 3 bases and J by 10 bases, and 10 bases separated the two germline ends. CDR3 sequence reads: CSASPRPEQFF. CDR3 nucleotides: TGCAGTGCTAGCCCGCGGCCCGAGCAGTTCTTC.

The chain has TRBV30 and TRBJ1-4; no clear D. The germline V and J ends were trimmed by 0 bases and 5 bases, with 10 bases remaining between them. CDR1 and CDR2 from the germline V gene are GTSNPN and SVGIG (reference sequence). The CDR3 is 14 amino acids. The CDR3 reads CAWSVGLANEKLFF. The CDR3 coding sequence is TGTGCCTGGAGTGTTGGCTTAGCGAATGAAAAACTGTTTTTT.

The rearrangement uses TRBV6-5 and TRBJ2-1; 13 nucleotides agree with TRBD2. Germline trimming cut 7 bases from V and 7 bases from J; bases unmatched to any gene: 4. Germline V lookup: CDR1 MNHEY, CDR2 SVGAGI. The CDR3 spans 14 residues. The CDR3 DNA sequence: TGTGCCAGCAACCGACTAGCGGGAGGAAATGAGCAGTTCTTC. Encoded protein: CASNRLAGGNEQFF.

The chain couples TRBV9 to TRBJ2-7; D perhaps matches TRBD1 (5 bases). The V end was cut by 4 bases, the J end by 2 bases, with 16 bases between. Germline CDR1 is SGDLS and CDR2 is YYNGEE. The CDR3 has 15 amino acids. CDR3 protein: CASSPRSARAYEQYF. The CDR3 DNA is TGTGCCAGCAGCCCCCGGTCCGCCAGGGCCTACGAGCAGTACTTC.

J is TRBJ2-7 and V is TRBV5-1, with D maybe TRBD1 (6 bases). Per germline, CDR1 SGHRS and CDR2 YFSETQ. The CDR3 totals 13 residues. Trimming removed 4 bases from V and 2 bases from J, with 10 bases in between. CDR3 protein: CASSTRDTYEQYF. CDR3 in DNA: TGCGCCAGCAGCACCCGGGACACCTACGAGCAGTACTTC.

CDR3 loop: CSVEDQALGANVLTF. For the CDR3, the DNA is TGCAGCGTTGAAGATCAGGCGCTTGGGGCCAACGTCCTGACTTTC. The V call is TRBV29-1, the J call TRBJ2-6; D remains unclear. The CDR3 runs to 15 residues. From germline, CDR1 is SQVTM and CDR2 ANQGSEA. V was pared by 0 bases and J by 3 bases, with 9 bases between.